This T cell receptor beta chain was sequenced during a study of control samples from healthy donors and cancer patients. CDR3 size: 13 residues. Trimming pared 7 bases from V and 4 bases from J, leaving 12 bases between. Germline V gives CDR1 MNHEY, CDR2 SVGAGI. Data came from immunoSEQ multiplex PCR; TCRdb stores just in-frame clones and leaves some out. The data contain about 130,000 clones, 85% to 95% of them singletons. The sequenced sample was PBMCs. The sequence was obtained from an elderly man with head and neck cancer. The rearrangement links TRBV6-5 to TRBJ2-3; D not resolved. The CDR3 spells CASIGVASDTQYF. Here the CDR3 DNA reads TGTGCCAGCATAGGAGTGGCGTCAGATACGCAGTATTTT.